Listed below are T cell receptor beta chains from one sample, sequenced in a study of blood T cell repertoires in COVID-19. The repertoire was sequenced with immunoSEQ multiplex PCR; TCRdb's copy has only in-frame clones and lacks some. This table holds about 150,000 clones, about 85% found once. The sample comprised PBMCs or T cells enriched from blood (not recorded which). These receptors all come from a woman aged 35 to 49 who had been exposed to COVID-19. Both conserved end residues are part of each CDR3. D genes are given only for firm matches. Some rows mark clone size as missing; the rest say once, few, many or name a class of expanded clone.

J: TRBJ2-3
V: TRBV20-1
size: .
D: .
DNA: TGCAGTGCTAGTGATCAGGGAAGTGAATATTTT
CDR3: CSASDQGSEYF

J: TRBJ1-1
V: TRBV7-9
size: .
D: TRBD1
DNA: TGTGCCAGCAGCTTAGTAGTCAGGGGGGATGAAGCTTTCTTT
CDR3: CASSLVVRGDEAFF

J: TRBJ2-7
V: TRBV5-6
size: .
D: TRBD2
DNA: TGTGCCAGCAGCTCTAGCGGGAGGGTCGAACACGAGCAGTACTTC
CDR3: CASSSSGRVEHEQYF

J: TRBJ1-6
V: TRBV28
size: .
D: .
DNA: TGTGCCAGCAGTCCCCGCCGGGAACGGTCACCCCTCCACTTT
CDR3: CASSPRRERSPLHF

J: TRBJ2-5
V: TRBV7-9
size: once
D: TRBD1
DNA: TGTGCCAGCAGCCAAGGACAGGGAGCCCTAGAGACCCAGTACTTC
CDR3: CASSQGQGALETQYF

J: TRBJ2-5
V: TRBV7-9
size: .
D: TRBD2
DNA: TGTGCCAGCAGCGGAACGGGGGGGAGAGAGACCCAGTACTTC
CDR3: CASSGTGGRETQYF

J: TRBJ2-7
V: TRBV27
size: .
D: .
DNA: TGTGCCAGCAGTTCCCTGGTTAAGGGGTTTTACGGGCAGTACTTC
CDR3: CASSSLVKGFYGQYF

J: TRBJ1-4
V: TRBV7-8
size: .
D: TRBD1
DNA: TGTGCCAGCAGGTCCCGGACAGGGGAGGAAAAACTGTTTTTT
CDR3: CASRSRTGEEKLFF

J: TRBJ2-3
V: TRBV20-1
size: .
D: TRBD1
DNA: TGCAGTGCTAGTACCGGGACAGGGTACACAGATACGCAGTATTTT
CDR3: CSASTGTGYTDTQYF

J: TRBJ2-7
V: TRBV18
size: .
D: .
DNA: TGTGCCAGCTCACCACCGGTAGTCTACGAGCAGTACTTC
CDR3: CASSPPVVYEQYF

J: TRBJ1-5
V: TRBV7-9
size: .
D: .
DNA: TGTGCCAGCAGCCCCGACGGGATACAGCCCCAGCATTTT
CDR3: CASSPDGIQPQHF

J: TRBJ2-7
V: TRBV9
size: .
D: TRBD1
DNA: TGTGCCAGCAGCGTACCGGGACAGGGTCATTCGGGCTCCTACGAGCAGTACTTC
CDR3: CASSVPGQGHSGSYEQYF

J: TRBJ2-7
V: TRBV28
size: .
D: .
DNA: TGTGCCAGCAGTGCCGGGGGTGGCGAGCAGTACTTC
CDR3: CASSAGGGEQYF

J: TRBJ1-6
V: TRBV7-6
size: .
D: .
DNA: TGTGCCAGCAGCTTGGCGGGGGGGTCACCCCTCCACTTT
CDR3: CASSLAGGSPLHF

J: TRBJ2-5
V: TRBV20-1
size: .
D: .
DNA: TGCAGTGGGGGCCACCAAGAGACCCAGTACTTC
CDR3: CSGGHQETQYF

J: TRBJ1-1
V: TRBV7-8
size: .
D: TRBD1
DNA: TGTGCCAGCAGCTTGGCGGGACAGGGGGTAACTGAAGCTTTCTTT
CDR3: CASSLAGQGVTEAFF

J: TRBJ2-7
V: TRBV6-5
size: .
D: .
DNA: TGTGCCAGCAGTTATCTCGCGGGCTACGAGCAGTACTTC
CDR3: CASSYLAGYEQYF

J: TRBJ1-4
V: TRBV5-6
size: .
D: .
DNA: TGTGCCAGCAGCTTTAAGGGGGAAATAAATGAAAAACTGTTTTTT
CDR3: CASSFKGEINEKLFF

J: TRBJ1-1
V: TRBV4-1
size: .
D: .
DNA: TGCGCCAGCAGCCAAGTGACGACAGGGAACACTGAAGCTTTCTTT
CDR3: CASSQVTTGNTEAFF

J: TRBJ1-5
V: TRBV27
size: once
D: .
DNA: TGTGCCAGCAGTTTGGGGGGGGGCGGACAGCCCCAGCATTTT
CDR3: CASSLGGGGQPQHF

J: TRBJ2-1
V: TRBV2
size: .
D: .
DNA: TGTGCCAGCAGTGCGCCGGGGATCGACGTCGATGAGCAGTTCTTC
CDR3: CASSAPGIDVDEQFF

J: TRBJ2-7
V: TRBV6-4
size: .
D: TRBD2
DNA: TGTGCCAGCAGTCGGAGCGGGATCGGCTCCTACGAGCAGTACTTC
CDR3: CASSRSGIGSYEQYF

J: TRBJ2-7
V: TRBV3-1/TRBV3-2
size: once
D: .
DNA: TGTGCCAGCAGCCAACGCGAGGGAGCCTACGAGCAGTACTTC
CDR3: CASSQREGAYEQYF

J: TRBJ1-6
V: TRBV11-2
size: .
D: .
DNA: TGTGCCAGCAGCCCTTCCGGGCAGGGAACTTCACCCCTCCACTTT
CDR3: CASSPSGQGTSPLHF

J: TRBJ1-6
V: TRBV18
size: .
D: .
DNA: TGTGCCAGCTCCTCGACTGGGGCCATGGCCTATAATTCACCCCTCCACTTT
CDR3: CASSSTGAMAYNSPLHF

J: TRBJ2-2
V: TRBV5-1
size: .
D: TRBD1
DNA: TGCGCCAGCAGACCCGGGACAGAGAACACCGGGGAGCTGTTTTTT
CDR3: CASRPGTENTGELFF

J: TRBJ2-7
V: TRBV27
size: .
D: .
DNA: TGTGCCAGCAGTTTATCTCCCGGATCGGGCTACGAGCAGTACTTC
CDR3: CASSLSPGSGYEQYF

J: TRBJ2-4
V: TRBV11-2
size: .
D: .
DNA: TGTGCCAGCAGCTTCCCGTACCGAGGGCTAGCCAAAAACATTCAGTACTTC
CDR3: CASSFPYRGLAKNIQYF

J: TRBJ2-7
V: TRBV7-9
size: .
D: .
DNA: TGTGCCAGCAGCTTAGCCGGGGTTAGGGAGCAGTACTTC
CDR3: CASSLAGVREQYF

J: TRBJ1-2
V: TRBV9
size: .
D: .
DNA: TGTGCCAGCAGCGAGCCGACAAATCCTATTTCTAACTATGGCTACACCTTC
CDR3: CASSEPTNPISNYGYTF

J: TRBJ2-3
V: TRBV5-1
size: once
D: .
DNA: TGCGCCAGCAACGTGGGGGGACTTAGCACAGATACGCAGTATTTT
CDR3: CASNVGGLSTDTQYF

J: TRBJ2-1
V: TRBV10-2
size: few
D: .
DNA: TGCGCCAGCAGTCAAATAGCGCCCAGAGGTATCAATGAGCAGTTCTTC
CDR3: CASSQIAPRGINEQFF

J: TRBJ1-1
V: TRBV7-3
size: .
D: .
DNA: TGTGCCAGCAGCTCCAACCCACAGGGCAGGACTGAAGCTTTCTTT
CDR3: CASSSNPQGRTEAFF

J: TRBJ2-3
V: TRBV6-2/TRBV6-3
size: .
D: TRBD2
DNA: TGTGCCAGCAGTTTAGGACTAGCGGAGGTAGATACGCAGTATTTT
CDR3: CASSLGLAEVDTQYF

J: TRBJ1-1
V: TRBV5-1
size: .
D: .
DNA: TGCGCCAGCAGTCGAAACAGGGATGCTGAAGCTTTCTTT
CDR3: CASSRNRDAEAFF

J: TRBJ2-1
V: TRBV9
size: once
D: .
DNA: TGTGCCAGCAGCGGCGGGGCGTTCTTCGGGGATGAGCAGTTCTTC
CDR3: CASSGGAFFGDEQFF

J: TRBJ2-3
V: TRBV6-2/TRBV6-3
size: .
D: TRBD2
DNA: TGTGCCAGCAGTTACACTAGCGGGGGGGGCGATACGCAGTATTTT
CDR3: CASSYTSGGGDTQYF

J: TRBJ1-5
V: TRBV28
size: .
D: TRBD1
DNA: TGTGCCAGCAGTCCTGGACAGGGGGCAAGGCAGCCCCAGCATTTT
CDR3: CASSPGQGARQPQHF

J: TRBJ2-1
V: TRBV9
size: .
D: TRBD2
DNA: TGTGCCAGCAGCGTTGGGTTTATCACTAGCGGGAATCATGAGCAGTTCTTC
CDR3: CASSVGFITSGNHEQFF

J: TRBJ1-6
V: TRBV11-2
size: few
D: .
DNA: TGTGCCAGCAGCAGGACAGTAGATTATAATTCACCCCTCCACTTT
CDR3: CASSRTVDYNSPLHF

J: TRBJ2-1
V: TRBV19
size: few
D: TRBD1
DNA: TGTGCCAGTAGTATAGACTTACCGGGACAGGGATCTTATGAGCAGTTCTTC
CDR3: CASSIDLPGQGSYEQFF

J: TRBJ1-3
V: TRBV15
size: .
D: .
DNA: TGTGCCACCAGGTCGAGCAGGGTTGGAAACACCATATATTTT
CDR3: CATRSSRVGNTIYF

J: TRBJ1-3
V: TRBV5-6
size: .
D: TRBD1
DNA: TGTGCCAGCAGCCCCCTAGGACAGGGGGACGGAAACACCATATATTTT
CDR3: CASSPLGQGDGNTIYF

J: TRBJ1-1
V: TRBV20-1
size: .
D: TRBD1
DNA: TGCAGTGCTTCACACAGGGGGCAAGCTTTCTTT
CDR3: CSASHRGQAFF

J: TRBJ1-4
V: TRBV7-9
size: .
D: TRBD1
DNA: TGTGCCAGCAGCCAAGGGACAGGGGGCGAAAAACTGTTTTTT
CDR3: CASSQGTGGEKLFF

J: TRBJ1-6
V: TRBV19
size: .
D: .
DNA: TGTGCCAGTAGGACAGCGAGCTCCTATAATTCACCCCTCCACTTT
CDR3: CASRTASSYNSPLHF

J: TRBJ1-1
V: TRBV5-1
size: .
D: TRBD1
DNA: TGCGCCAGCAGGTTGGGAGAACAGGGGCTGGGGAACACTGAAGCTTTCTTT
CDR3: CASRLGEQGLGNTEAFF

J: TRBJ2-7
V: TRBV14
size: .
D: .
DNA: TGTGCCAGCAGCCAACCTACGGGGAACTACGAGCAGTACTTC
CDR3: CASSQPTGNYEQYF

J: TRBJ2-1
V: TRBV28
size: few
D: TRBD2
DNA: TGTGCCAGCAGTTATACTAGCGGGAGGAATCGACACAATGAGCAGTTCTTC
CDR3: CASSYTSGRNRHNEQFF

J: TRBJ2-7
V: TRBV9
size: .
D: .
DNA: TGTGCCAGCAGTGGGGAAGGGGGAAGTAACGAGCAGTACTTC
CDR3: CASSGEGGSNEQYF

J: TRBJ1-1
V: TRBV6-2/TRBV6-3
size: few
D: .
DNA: TGTGCCAGCAGTTCGCGAGGGAACACTGAAGCTTTCTTT
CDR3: CASSSRGNTEAFF